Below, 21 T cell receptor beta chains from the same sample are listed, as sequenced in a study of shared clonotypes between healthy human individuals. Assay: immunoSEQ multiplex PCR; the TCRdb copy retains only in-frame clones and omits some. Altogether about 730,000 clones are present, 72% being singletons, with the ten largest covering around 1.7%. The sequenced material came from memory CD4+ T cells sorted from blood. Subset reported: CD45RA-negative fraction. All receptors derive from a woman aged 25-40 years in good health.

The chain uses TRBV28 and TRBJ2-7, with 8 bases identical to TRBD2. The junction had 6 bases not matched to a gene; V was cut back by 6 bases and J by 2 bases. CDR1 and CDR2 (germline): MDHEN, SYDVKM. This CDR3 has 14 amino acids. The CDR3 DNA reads TGTGCCAGCAGCCGACTAGCGAATACCTACGAGCAGTACTTC. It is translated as CASSRLANTYEQYF.

Written as DNA, the CDR3 is TGTGCCAGCAGCCCACGGTTCGGGACAGGTCAGAATGAGCAGTTCTTC. Translation: CASSPRFGTGQNEQFF. The gene calls are TRBV7-7 and TRBJ2-1, with TRBD1 matching 8 bases. Germline V lookup: CDR1 SSHAT, CDR2 FNYEAQ (reference sequence). The CDR3 extends over 16 amino acids. Unmatched junction bases numbered 13, after V lost 5 bases and J lost 7 bases.

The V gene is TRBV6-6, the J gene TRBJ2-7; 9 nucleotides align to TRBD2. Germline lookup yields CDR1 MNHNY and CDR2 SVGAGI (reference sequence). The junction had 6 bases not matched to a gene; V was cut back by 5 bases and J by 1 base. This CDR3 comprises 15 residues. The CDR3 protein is CASSPPSGTSYEQYF. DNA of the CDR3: TGTGCCAGCAGTCCCCCTAGCGGGACTTCCTACGAGCAGTACTTC.

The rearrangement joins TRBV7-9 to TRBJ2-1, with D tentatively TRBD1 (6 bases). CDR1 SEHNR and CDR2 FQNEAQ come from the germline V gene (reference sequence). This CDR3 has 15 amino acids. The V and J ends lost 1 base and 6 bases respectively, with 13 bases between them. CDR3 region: CASSLGGQFTNEQFF. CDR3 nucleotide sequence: TGTGCCAGCAGCTTAGGGGGGCAGTTCACCAATGAGCAGTTCTTC.

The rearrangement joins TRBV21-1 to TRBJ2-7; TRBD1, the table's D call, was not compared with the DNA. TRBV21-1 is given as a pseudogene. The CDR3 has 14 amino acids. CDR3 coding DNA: TGTGCCACTCCAGGCTGGACAGGGTCGGACGAGCAGTACTTC. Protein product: CATPGWTGSDEQYF.

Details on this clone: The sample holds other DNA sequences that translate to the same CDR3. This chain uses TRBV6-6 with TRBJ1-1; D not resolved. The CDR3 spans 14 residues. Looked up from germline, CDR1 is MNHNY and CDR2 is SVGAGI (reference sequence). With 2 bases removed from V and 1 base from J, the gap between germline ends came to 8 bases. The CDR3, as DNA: TGTGCCAGCAGTTACCGGGAAGGGAACACTGAAGCTTTCTTT. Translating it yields CASSYREGNTEAFF.

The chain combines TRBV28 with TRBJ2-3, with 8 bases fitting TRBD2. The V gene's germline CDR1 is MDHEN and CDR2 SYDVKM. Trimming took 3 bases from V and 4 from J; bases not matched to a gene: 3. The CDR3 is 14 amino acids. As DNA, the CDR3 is TGTGCCAGCAGTTTCCGGGGACTAGCAGATACGCAGTATTTT. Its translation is CASSFRGLADTQYF.

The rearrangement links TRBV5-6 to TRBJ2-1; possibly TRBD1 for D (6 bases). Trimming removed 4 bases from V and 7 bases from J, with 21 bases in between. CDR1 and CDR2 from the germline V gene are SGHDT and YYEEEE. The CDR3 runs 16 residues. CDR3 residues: CASSPQTGFFRNEQFF. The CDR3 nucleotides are TGTGCCAGCAGCCCCCAGACAGGTTTTTTCCGAAATGAGCAGTTCTTC.

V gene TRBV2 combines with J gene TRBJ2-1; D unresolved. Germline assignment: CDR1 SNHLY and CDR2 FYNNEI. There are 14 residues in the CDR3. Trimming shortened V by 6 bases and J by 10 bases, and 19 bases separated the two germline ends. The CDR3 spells CASSQWGTSREQFF. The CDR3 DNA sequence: TGTGCCAGCAGCCAATGGGGAACCAGCAGGGAGCAGTTCTTC.

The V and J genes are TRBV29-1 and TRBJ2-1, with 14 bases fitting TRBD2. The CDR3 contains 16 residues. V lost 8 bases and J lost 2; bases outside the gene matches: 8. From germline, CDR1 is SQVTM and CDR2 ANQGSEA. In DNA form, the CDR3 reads TGCAGCCCCCTGGGACTAGCGGGAGTCCCCTACAATGAGCAGTTCTTC. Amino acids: CSPLGLAGVPYNEQFF.

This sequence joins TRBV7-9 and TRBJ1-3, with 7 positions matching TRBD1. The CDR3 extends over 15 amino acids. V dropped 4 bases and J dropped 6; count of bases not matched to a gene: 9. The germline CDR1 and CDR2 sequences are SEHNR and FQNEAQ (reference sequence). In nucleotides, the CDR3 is TGTGCCAGCAGCTCCCACAGGGGAATGGAAAACACCATATATTTT. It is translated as CASSSHRGMENTIYF. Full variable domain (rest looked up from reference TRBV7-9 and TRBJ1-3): DTGVSQNPRHKITKRGQNVTFRCDPISEHNRLYWYRQTLGQGPEFLTYFQNEAQLEKSRLLSDRFSAERPKGSFSTLEIQRTEQGDSAMYLCASSSHRGMENTIYFGEGSWLTVV.

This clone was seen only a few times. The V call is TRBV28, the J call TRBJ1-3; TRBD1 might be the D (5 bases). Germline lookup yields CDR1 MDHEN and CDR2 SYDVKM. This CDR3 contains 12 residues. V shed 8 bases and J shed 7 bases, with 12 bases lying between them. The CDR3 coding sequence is TGTGCCAGCGGGACCGTCTGGAACACCATATATTTT. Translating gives CASGTVWNTIYF.

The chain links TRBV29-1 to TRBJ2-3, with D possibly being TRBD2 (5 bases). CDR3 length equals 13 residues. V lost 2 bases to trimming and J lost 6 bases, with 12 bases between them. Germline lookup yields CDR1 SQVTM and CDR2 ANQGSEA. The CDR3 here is CSVETGREDTQYF. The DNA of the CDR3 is TGCAGCGTTGAAACGGGAAGGGAGGATACGCAGTATTTT.

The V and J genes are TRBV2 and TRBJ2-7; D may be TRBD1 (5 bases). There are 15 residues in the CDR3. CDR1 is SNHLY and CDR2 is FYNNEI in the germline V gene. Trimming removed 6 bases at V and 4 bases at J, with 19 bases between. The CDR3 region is CASRLPMGQVYEQYF. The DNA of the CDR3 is TGTGCCAGCAGACTCCCGATGGGGCAAGTTTACGAGCAGTACTTC.

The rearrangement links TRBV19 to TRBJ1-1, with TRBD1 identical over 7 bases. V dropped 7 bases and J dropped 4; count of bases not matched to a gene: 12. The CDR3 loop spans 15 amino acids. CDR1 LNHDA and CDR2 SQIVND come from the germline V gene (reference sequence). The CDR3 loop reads CASNLRQGGGTEAFF. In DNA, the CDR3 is TGTGCCAGTAATCTTCGACAGGGCGGAGGCACTGAAGCTTTCTTT.

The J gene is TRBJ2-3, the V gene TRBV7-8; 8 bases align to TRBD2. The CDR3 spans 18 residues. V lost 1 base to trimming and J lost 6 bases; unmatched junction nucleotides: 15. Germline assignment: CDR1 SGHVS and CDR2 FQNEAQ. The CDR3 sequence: CASSLDWLAGYTQDTQYF. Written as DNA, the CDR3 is TGTGCCAGCAGCTTAGACTGGCTAGCGGGCTATACACAGGATACGCAGTATTTT.

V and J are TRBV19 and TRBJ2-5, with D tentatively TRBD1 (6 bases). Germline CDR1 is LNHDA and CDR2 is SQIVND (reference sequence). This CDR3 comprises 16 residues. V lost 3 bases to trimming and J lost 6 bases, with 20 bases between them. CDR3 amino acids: CASSITRDINGQTQYF. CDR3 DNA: TGTGCCAGTAGTATTACCCGGGACATCAACGGACAGACCCAGTACTTC. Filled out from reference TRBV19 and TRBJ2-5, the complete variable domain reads DGGITQSPKYLFRKEGQNVTLSCEQNLNHDAMYWYRQDPGQGLRLIYYSQIVNDFQKGDIAEGYSVSREKKESFPLTVTSAQKNPTAFYLCASSITRDINGQTQYFGPGTRLLVL.

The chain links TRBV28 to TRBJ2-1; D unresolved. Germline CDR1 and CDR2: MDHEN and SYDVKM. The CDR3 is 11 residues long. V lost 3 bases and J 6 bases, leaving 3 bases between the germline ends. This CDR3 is CASSFLNEQFF. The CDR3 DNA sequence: TGTGCCAGCAGTTTCCTCAATGAGCAGTTCTTC.

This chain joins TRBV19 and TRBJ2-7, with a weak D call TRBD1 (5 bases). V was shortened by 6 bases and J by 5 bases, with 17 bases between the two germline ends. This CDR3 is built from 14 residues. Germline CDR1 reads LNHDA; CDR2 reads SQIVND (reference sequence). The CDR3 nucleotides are TGTGCCAGTAGCCCCTGGGGCTCTTCAGACGAGCAGTACTTC. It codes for CASSPWGSSDEQYF.

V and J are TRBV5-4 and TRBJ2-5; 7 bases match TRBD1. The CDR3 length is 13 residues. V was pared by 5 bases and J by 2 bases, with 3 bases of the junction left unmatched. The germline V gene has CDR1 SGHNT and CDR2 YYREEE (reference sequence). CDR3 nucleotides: TGTGCCAGCAGGTGGGACAGACAAGAGACCCAGTACTTC. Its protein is CASRWDRQETQYF.

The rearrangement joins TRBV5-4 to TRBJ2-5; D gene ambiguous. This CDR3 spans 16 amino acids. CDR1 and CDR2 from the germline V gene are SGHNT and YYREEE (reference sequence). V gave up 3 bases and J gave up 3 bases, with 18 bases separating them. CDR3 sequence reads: CASSSFTGGAKETQYF. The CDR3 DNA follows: TGTGCCAGCAGCTCTTTTACGGGCGGAGCGAAAGAGACCCAGTACTTC.